The entry below describes one TCR beta chain. Profiling relied on immunoSEQ multiplex PCR, and the TCRdb table lists in-frame clones only, not all of them. The sample shows roughly 170,000 clones, about 79% of them seen only once. The sample comes from a study of blood T cell repertoires in COVID-19. The germline V gene has CDR1 GTSNPN and CDR2 SVGIG (reference sequence). Trimming removed 8 bases at V and 7 bases at J, with 18 bases between. CDR3 length equals 14 residues. The sequenced sample consisted of peripheral blood. V usage is TRBV30 and J usage is TRBJ1-6, with a tentative D call TRBD1 (5 bases). The receptor's source is a woman in her seventies with acute or convalescent COVID-19. CDR3 DNA: TGTGCCGCCGACCCCACAGGCCTAAATTCACCCCTCCACTTT. It translates to CAADPTGLNSPLHF.